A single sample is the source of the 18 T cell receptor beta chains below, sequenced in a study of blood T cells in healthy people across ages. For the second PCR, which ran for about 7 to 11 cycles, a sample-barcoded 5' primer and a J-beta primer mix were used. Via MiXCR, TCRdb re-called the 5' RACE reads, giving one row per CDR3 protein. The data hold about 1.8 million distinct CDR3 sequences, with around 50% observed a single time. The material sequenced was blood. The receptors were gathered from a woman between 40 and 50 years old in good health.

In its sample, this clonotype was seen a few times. CDR3 residues: CASSGRGQGPYEQYF. Written as DNA, the CDR3 is TGCGCCAGCAGCGGGCGAGGACAGGGTCCCTACGAGCAGTACTTC. This chain links TRBV5-1 with TRBJ2-7, with TRBD1 identical over 8 bases. Germline loops: CDR1 SGHRS, CDR2 YFSETQ. V gave up 4 bases and J gave up 2 bases; unmatched junction bases: 8. CDR3 length: 15 amino acids.

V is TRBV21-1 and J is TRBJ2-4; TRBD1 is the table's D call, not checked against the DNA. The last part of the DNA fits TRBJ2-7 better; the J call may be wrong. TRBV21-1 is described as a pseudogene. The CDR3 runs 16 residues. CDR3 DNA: TGTGCCAGCACCCCCATCAGGCAGGAGAAGAACTACGAGCAGTACTTC. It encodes CASTPIRQEKNYEQYF.

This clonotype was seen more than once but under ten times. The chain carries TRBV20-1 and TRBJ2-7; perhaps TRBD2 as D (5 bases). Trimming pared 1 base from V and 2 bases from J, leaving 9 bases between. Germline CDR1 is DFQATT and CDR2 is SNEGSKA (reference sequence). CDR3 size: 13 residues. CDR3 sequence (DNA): TGCAGTGCTAGAGGTGACTATACCTACGAGCAGTACTTC. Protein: CSARGDYTYEQYF.

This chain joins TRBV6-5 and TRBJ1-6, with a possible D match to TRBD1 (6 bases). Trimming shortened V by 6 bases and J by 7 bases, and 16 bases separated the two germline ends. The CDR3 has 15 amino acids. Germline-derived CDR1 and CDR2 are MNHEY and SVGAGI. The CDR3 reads CASRTGTSINSPLHF. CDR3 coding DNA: TGTGCCAGCAGAACCGGGACATCCATCAATTCACCCCTCCACTTT.

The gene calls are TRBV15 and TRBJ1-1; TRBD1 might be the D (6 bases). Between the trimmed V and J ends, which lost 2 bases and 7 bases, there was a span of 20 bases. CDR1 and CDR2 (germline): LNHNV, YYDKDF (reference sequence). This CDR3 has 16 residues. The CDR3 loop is CATSRPWGTRRDEAFF. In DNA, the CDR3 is TGTGCCACCAGCAGACCTTGGGGGACACGACGAGATGAAGCTTTCTTT.

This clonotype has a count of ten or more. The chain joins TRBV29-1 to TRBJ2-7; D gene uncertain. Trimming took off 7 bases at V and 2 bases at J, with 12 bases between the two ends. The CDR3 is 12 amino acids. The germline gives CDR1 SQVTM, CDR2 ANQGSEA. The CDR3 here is CSAVATAYEQYF. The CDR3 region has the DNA TGCAGCGCCGTGGCCACGGCCTACGAGCAGTACTTC.

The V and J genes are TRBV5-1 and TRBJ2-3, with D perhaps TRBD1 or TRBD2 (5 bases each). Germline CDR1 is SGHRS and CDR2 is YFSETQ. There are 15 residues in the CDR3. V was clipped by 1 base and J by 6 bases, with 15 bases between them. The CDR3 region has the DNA TGCGCCAGCAGCTTGAGAACAGGTCGCGGGGATACGCAGTATTTT. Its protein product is CASSLRTGRGDTQYF. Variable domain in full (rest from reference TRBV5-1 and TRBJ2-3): KAGVTQTPRYLIKTRGQQVTLSCSPISGHRSVSWYQQTPGQGLQFLFEYFSETQRNKGNFPGRFSGRQFSNSRSEMNVSTLELGDSALYLCASSLRTGRGDTQYFGPGTRLTVL.

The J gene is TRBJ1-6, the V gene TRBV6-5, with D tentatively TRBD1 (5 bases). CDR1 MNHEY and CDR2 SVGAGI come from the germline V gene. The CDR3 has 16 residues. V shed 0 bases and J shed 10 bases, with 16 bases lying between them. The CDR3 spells CASSYSFGGWDSPLHF. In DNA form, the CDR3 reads TGTGCCAGCAGTTACTCTTTTGGGGGATGGGACTCACCCCTCCACTTT.

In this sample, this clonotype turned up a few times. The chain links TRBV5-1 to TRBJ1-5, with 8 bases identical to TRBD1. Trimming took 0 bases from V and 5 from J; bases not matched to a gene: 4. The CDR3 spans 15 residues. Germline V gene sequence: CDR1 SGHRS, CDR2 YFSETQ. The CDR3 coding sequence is TGCGCCAGCAGCTTGGGTGACAGGGGCGATCAGCCCCAGCATTTT. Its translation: CASSLGDRGDQPQHF.

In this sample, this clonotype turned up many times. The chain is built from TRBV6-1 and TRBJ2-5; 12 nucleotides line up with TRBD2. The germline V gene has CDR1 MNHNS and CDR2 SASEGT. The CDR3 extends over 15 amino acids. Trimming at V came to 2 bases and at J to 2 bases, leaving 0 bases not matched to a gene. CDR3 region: CASSELAGGQETQYF. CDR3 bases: TGTGCCAGCAGTGAACTAGCGGGGGGGCAAGAGACCCAGTACTTC.

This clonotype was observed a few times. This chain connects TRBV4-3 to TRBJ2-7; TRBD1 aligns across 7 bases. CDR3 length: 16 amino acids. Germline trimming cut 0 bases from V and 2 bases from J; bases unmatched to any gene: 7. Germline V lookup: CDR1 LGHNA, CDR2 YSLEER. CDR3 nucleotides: TGCGCCAGCAGCCAAGATCTAAAGGGGGCCGCCTACGAGCAGTACTTC. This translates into CASSQDLKGAAYEQYF.

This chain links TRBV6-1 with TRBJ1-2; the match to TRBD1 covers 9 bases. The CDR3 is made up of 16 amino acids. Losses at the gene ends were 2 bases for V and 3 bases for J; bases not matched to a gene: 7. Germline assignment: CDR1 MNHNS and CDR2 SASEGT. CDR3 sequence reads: CASSETGTGQDYGYTF. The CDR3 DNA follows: TGTGCCAGCAGTGAAACCGGGACAGGGCAGGACTATGGCTACACCTTC.

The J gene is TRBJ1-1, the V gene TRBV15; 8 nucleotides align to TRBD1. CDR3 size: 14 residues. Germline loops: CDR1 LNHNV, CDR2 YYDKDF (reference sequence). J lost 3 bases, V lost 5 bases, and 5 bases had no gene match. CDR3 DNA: TGTGCCACCAGCTCACGGACAGGGCACACTGAAGCTTTCTTT. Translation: CATSSRTGHTEAFF.

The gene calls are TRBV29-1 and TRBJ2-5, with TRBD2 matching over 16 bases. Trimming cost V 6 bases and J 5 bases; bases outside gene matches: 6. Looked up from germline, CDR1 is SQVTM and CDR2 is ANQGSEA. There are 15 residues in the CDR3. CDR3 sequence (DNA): TGCAGCGTCGCGGGACTAGCGGGGGGGCTTGAGACCCAGTACTTC. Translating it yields CSVAGLAGGLETQYF.

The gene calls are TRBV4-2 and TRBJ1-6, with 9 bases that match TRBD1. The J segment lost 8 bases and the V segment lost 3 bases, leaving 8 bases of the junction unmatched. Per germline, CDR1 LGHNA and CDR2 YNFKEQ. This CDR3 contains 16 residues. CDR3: CASSQGTGMRDSPLHF. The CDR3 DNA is TGTGCCAGCAGCCAGGGGACAGGGATGAGGGATTCACCCCTCCACTTT.

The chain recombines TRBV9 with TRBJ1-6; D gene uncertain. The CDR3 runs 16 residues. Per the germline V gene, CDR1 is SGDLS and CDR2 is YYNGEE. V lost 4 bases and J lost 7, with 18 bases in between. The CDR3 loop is CASSRGGNTGNSPLHF. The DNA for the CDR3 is TGTGCCAGCAGCCGGGGAGGAAACACCGGGAATTCACCCCTCCACTTT.

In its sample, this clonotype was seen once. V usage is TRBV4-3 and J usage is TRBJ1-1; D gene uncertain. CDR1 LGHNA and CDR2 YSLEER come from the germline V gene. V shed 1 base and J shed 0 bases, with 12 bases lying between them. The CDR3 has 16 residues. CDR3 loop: CASSQAAQYMNTEAFF. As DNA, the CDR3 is TGCGCCAGCAGCCAAGCGGCACAGTATATGAACACTGAAGCTTTCTTT.

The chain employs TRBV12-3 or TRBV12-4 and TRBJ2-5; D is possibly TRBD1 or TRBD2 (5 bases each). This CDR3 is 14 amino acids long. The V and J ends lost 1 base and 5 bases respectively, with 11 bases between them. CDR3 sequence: CASSLGGVSETQYF. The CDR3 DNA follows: TGTGCCAGCAGTTTAGGAGGGGTCAGCGAGACCCAGTACTTC.